These T cell receptor beta chains were read from a single sample in a study of T cell repertoires in ileal Crohn's disease. Clones were sequenced by immunoSEQ multiplex PCR, and TCRdb holds only the in-frame ones, with some missing. The table has several thousand clones, around 86% seen once. Sample: ileal tissue. The receptor source for this set is an adult with Crohn's disease. Both conserved end residues are part of each CDR3. A D gene is named only where the DNA matches it firmly. Where a row states a size, it is once, few, many or the class of an expanded clone; other rows omit it.

j_gene | abundance | v_gene | d_gene | CDR3nt | CDR3aa
TRBJ1-1 | NA | TRBV6-5 | NA | TGTGCCAGCATTCCGAACAGGGCTATTAACACTGAAGCTTTCTTT | CASIPNRAINTEAFF
TRBJ1-1 | NA | TRBV4-2 | TRBD1 | TGTGCCAGCAGCCGCAGGGGACAGGGCGGGGGGGACACTGAAGCTTTCTTT | CASSRRGQGGGDTEAFF
TRBJ1-2 | few | TRBV4-1 | NA | TGCGCCAGCAGCCAATACCCCCGGGGGGAAGTCGGTGGCTACACCTTC | CASSQYPRGEVGGYTF
TRBJ2-6 | NA | TRBV10-1 | NA | TGCGCCAGCAGTGCGGGCCACTCTGGGGCCAACGTCCTGACTTTC | CASSAGHSGANVLTF
TRBJ1-2 | NA | TRBV19 | NA | TGTGCCAGTAGTATTAACACAGCGGCCTATGGCTACACCTTC | CASSINTAAYGYTF
TRBJ1-1 | NA | TRBV27 | NA | TGTGCCAGCAGTTTTTCAGCGGTGACTGAAGCTTTCTTT | CASSFSAVTEAFF
TRBJ2-7 | few | TRBV11-2 | NA | TGTGCCAGCAGCTCCCGCGAGGGGCGAAGCGAGCAGTACTTC | CASSSREGRSEQYF
TRBJ1-5 | NA | TRBV2 | TRBD1 | TGTGCCAGCAGGTTGACAGGGGTTGGGCAGCCCCAGCATTTT | CASRLTGVGQPQHF
TRBJ2-7 | once | TRBV25-1 | TRBD1 | TGTGCCAGCAGTCGGGGACAGGGATACGAGCAGTACTTC | CASSRGQGYEQYF
TRBJ2-1 | NA | TRBV6-1 | NA | TGTGCCAGCAGTGATGTTAAACAGGGTAACGGTCAGTTCTTC | CASSDVKQGNGQFF
TRBJ1-1 | NA | TRBV27 | NA | TGTGCCAGCAGTCAGCAGGGGAGGACTGAAGCTTTCTTT | CASSQQGRTEAFF
TRBJ2-1 | few | TRBV9 | TRBD2 | TGTGCCAGCAGCCCGGGCCCGAGCGGGGGTTACAATGAGCAGTTCTTC | CASSPGPSGGYNEQFF
TRBJ2-7 | few | TRBV11-2 | NA | TGTGCCAGCAGCTTATCCCAGGGGATTAGAGAGGAGCAGTACTTC | CASSLSQGIREEQYF
TRBJ1-5 | NA | TRBV2 | TRBD1 | TGTGCCAGCAGTGACCGGACAGGGGGCAGGCAGCCCCAGCATTTT | CASSDRTGGRQPQHF
TRBJ1-2 | NA | TRBV28 | TRBD1 | TGTGCCAGCAGTCCTGGGACAGGGTGGTTCTATGGCTACACCTTC | CASSPGTGWFYGYTF
TRBJ1-2 | NA | TRBV2 | NA | TGTGCCAGCAGTTTCCAGGGTAAAGGCTATGGCTACACCTTC | CASSFQGKGYGYTF
TRBJ2-1 | few | TRBV5-1 | NA | TGCGCCAGCAGCTTGAGAGGACAGACGTACAATGAGCAGTTCTTC | CASSLRGQTYNEQFF
TRBJ1-2 | NA | TRBV6-5 | TRBD1 | TGTGCCAGCAGTCCCTGGACAGGGGGAGACTATGGCTACACCTTC | CASSPWTGGDYGYTF
TRBJ1-2 | NA | TRBV5-6 | NA | TGTGCCAGCAGCTTGATACGGAGTTTCTATGGCTACACCTTC | CASSLIRSFYGYTF
TRBJ1-2 | NA | TRBV7-2 | NA | TGTGCCAGCAGCACCACGACAGGTGGCTATGGCTACACCTTC | CASSTTTGGYGYTF
TRBJ2-7 | NA | TRBV7-8 | NA | TGTGCAGCAGCCCAGCGACCCTCCTACGAGCAGTACTTC | CAAAQRPSYEQYF
TRBJ1-2 | NA | TRBV10-3 | NA | TGTGCCATCAGTGCCAAGAATTCAAAACAGGGAGAGGGCTATGGCTACACCTTC | CAISAKNSKQGEGYGYTF
TRBJ2-5 | NA | TRBV9 | TRBD1 | TGTGCCAGCAGCGCCGGGACAGAGGGGACCCAGTACTTC | CASSAGTEGTQYF
TRBJ1-1 | few | TRBV19 | NA | TGTGCCAGTAGTATCTTAAGAGATACTGAAGCTTTCTTT | CASSILRDTEAFF
TRBJ2-7 | NA | TRBV11-2 | TRBD1 | TGTGCCAGCAGCTTAGATACAGGGGGTTCCGCCTACGAGCAGTACTTC | CASSLDTGGSAYEQYF
TRBJ2-1 | NA | TRBV7-8 | NA | TGTGCCAGCAGCTTAATCCCCGGCCCTTTCAATGAGCAGTTCTTC | CASSLIPGPFNEQFF
TRBJ2-7 | NA | TRBV7-9 | TRBD2 | TGTGCCAGCAGCTTGGCTAGCGGGGCCTACGAGCAGTACTTC | CASSLASGAYEQYF
TRBJ2-7 | NA | TRBV19 | NA | TGTGCCAGTAGTATTAGGGTGGGGACAACCTACGAGCAGTACTTC | CASSIRVGTTYEQYF
TRBJ2-1 | NA | TRBV5-1 | TRBD2 | TGCGCCAGCAGCTCGATGTTAGCGGGAGGGACTAATGAGCAGTTCTTC | CASSSMLAGGTNEQFF
TRBJ1-5 | NA | TRBV19 | TRBD1 | TGTGCCAGTAGTAGGGACAGGGAGGCGTATCAGCCCCAGCATTTT | CASSRDREAYQPQHF
TRBJ2-3 | NA | TRBV4-3 | NA | TGCGCCAGCAGCCTCGGGGGGCAGGGAGATACGCAGTATTTT | CASSLGGQGDTQYF
TRBJ2-5 | NA | TRBV5-1 | NA | TGCGCCAGCAGCTTATCAGGGGAAGAGACCCAGTACTTC | CASSLSGEETQYF
TRBJ1-5 | NA | TRBV29-1 | TRBD1 | TGCAGCGGGGGACAGGGCAGAGGTCAGCCCCAGCATTTT | CSGGQGRGQPQHF
TRBJ1-1 | NA | TRBV5-1 | NA | TGCGCCAGCAGCTTGACGATTCTCACTGAAGCTTTCTTT | CASSLTILTEAFF
TRBJ2-2 | NA | TRBV10-2 | NA | TGCGCCAGCAGACTAGGAAGAACCGGGGAGCTGTTTTTT | CASRLGRTGELFF
TRBJ1-5 | NA | TRBV7-6 | NA | TGTGCCAGCAGCCTTTTCGACGGGAATCAGCCCCAGCATTTT | CASSLFDGNQPQHF
TRBJ2-2 | once | TRBV5-4 | TRBD1 | TGTGCCAGCAGTCGACAGGGGAACGCCGGGGAGCTGTTTTTT | CASSRQGNAGELFF